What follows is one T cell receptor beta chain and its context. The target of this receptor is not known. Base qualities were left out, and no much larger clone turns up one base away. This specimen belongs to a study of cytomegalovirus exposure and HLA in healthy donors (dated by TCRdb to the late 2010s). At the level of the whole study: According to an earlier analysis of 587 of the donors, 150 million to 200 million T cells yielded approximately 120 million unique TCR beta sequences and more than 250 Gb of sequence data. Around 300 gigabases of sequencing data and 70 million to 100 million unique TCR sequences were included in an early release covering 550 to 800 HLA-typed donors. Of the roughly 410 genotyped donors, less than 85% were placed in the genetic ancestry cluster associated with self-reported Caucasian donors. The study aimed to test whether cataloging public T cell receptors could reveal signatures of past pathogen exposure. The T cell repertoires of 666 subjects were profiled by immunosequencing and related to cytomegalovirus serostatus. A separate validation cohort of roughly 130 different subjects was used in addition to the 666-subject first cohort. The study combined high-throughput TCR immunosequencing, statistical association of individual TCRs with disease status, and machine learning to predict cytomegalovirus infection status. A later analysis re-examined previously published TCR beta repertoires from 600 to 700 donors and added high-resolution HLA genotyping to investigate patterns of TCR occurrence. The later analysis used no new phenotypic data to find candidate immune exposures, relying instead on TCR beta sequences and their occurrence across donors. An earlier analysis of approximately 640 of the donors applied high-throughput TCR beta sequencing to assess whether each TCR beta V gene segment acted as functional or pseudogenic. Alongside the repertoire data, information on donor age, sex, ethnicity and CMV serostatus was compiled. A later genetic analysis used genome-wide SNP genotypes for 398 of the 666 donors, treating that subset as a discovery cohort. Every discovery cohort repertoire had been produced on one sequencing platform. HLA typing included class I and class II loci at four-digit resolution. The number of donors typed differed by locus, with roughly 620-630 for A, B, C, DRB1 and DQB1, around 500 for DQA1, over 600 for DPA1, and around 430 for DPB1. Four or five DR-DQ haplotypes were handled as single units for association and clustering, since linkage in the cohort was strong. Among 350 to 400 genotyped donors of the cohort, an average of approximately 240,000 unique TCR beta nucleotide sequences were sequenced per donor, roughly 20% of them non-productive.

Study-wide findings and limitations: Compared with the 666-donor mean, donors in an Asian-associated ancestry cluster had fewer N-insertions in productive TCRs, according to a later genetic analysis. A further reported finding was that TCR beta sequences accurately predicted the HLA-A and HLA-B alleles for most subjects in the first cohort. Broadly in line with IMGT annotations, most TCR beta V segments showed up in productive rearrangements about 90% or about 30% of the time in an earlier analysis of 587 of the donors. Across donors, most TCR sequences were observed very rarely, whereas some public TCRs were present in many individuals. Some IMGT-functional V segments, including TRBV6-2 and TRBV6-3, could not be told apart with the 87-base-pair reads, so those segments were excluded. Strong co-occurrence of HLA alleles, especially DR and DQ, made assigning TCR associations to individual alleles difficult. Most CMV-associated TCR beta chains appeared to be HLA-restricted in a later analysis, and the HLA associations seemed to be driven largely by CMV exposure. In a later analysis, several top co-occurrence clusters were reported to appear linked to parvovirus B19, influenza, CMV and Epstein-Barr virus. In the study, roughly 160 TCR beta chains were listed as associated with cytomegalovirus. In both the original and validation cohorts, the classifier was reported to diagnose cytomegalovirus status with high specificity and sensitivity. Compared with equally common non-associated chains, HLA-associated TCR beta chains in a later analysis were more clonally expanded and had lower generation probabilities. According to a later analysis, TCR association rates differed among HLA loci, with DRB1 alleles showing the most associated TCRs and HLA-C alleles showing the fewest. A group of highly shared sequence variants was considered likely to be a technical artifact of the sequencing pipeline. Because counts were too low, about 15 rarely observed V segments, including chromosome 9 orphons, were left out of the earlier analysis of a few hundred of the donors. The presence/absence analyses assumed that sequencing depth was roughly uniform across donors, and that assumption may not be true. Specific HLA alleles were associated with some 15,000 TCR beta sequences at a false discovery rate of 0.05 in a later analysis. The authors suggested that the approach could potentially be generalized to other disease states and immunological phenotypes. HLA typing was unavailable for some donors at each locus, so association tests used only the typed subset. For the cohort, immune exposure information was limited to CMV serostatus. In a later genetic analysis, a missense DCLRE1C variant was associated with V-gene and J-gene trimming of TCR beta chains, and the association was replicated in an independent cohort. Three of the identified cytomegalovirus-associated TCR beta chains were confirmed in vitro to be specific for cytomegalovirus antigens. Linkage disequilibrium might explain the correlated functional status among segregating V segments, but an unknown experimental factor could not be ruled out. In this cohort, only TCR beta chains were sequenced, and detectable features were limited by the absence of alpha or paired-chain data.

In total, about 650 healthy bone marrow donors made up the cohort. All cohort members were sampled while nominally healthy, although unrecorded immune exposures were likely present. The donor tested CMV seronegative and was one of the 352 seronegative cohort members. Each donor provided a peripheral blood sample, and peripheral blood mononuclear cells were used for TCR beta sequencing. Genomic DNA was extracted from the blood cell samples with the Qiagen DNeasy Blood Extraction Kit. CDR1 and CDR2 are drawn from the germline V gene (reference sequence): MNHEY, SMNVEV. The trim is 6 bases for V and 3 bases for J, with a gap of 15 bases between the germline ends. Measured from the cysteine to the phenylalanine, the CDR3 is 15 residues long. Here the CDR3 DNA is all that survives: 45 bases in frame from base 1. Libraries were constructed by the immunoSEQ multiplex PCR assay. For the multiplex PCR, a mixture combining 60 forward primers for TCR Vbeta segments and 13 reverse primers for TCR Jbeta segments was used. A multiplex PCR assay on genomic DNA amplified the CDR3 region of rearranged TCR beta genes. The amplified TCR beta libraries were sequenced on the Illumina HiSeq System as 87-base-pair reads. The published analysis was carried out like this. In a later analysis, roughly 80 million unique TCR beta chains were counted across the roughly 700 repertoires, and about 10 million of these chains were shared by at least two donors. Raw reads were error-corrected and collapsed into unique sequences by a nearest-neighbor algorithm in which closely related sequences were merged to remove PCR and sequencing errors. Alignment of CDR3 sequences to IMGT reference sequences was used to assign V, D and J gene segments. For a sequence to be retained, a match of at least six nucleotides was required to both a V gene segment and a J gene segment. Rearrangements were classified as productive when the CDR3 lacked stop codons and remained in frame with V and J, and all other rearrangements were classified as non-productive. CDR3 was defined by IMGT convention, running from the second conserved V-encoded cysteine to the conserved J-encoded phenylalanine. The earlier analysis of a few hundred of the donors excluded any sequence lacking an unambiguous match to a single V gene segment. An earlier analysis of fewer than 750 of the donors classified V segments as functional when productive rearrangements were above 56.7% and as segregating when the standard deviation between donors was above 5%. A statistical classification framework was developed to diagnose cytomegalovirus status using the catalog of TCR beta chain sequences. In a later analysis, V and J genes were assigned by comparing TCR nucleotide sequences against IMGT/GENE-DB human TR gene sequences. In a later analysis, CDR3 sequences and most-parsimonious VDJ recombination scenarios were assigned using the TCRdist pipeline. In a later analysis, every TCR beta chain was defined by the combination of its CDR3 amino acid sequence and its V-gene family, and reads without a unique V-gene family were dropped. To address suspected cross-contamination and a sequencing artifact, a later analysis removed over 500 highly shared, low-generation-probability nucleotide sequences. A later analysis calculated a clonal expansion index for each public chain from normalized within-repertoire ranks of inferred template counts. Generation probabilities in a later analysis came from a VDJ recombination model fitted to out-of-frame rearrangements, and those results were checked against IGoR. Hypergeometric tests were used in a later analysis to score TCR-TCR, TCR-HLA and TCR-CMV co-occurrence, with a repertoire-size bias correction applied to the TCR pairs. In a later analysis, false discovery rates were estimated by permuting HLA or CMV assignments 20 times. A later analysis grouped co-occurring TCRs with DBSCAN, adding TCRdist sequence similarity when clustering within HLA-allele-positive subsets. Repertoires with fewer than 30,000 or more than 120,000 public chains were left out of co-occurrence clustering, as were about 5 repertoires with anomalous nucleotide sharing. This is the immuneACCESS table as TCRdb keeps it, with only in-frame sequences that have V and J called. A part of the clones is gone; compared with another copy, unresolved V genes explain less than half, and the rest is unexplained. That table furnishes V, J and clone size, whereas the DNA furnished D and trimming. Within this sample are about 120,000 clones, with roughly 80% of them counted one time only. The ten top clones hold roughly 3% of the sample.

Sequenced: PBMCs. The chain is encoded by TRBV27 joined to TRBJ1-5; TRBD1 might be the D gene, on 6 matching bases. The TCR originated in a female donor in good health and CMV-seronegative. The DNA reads TGTGCCAGCAGATCCGGGACACTTAACAATCAGCCCCAGCATTTT. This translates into CASRSGTLNNQPQHF.